These 18 T cell receptor beta chains came from one sample sequenced in a study of identical twins. TCRdb re-derived calls from the 5' RACE reads in MiXCR, one entry per CDR3 protein. The sample carries 200,000 to 300,000 distinct CDR3 sequences, approximately 7% recorded once. These records were also assigned to another study, of yellow fever vaccine responses in identical twins.

Sequences were obtained from memory (CD45RO+) T cells sorted from blood. The receptors stem from a woman aged 18-35 years in good health.

Many counts were recorded for this clonotype. The chain's CDR3 is CASRWGGGPYNEQFF. CDR3 sequence (DNA): TGTGCCAGCAGGTGGGGGGGAGGGCCCTACAATGAGCAGTTCTTC. V usage is TRBV12-3 or TRBV12-4 and J usage is TRBJ2-1, with 7 bases identical to TRBD2. Trimming cost V 6 bases and J 2 bases; bases outside gene matches: 7. The CDR3 has 15 amino acids.

The rearrangement links TRBV7-9 to TRBJ2-5; TRBD2 matches 8 bases. With V trimmed by 5 bases and J by 3 bases, 5 bases remained unmatched. The CDR3 covers 14 residues. Germline V gene lookup returns CDR1 SEHNR and CDR2 FQNEAQ (reference sequence). CDR3 residues: CASSLSGAEETQYF. Written as DNA, the CDR3 is TGTGCCAGCAGCCTTAGCGGGGCCGAAGAGACCCAGTACTTC.

The rearrangement links TRBV7-2 to TRBJ2-7; TRBD1 might be the D (5 bases). This CDR3 region has 15 residues. The V end was cut by 5 bases, the J end by 0 bases, with 14 bases between. The germline CDR1 and CDR2 sequences are SGHTA and FQGNSA. CDR3 in DNA: TGTGCCAGCAGCCCCCGCCCAGGGCCCTCCTACGAGCAGTACTTC. It translates to CASSPRPGPSYEQYF.

V and J are TRBV25-1 and TRBJ1-2; D is ambiguous. The CDR3 extends over 12 amino acids. With 1 base removed from V and 7 bases from J, the gap between germline ends came to 7 bases. The V gene's germline CDR1 is MGHDK and CDR2 SYGVNS. CDR3 amino acids: CASSEFGFGYTF. The CDR3 DNA reads TGTGCCAGCAGTGAATTCGGGTTTGGCTACACCTTC.

The chain joins TRBV12-3 or TRBV12-4 to TRBJ2-2; 9 positions match TRBD1. CDR3 length: 15 residues. V lost 6 bases, J lost 6 bases, and 8 bases stayed unmatched. For the CDR3, the DNA is TGTGCCAGCAGCCCCGGGACAGGGCTGGCCGGGGAGCTGTTTTTT. Encoded protein: CASSPGTGLAGELFF.

The gene calls are TRBV19 and TRBJ1-3; no clear D. V dropped 6 bases and J dropped 3 bases, with 6 bases sitting between them. The germline CDR1 and CDR2 sequences are LNHDA and SQIVND (reference sequence). CDR3 length equals 12 residues. The CDR3 DNA reads as TGTGCCAGTAGGTGGAGTGGAAACACCATATATTTT. This sequence encodes CASRWSGNTIYF.

This clonotype was observed many times. The chain joins TRBV12-3 or TRBV12-4 to TRBJ2-1; the D call may be TRBD1 or TRBD2 (5 bases each). The V and J ends lost 4 bases and 7 bases respectively, with 17 bases between them. CDR3 length equals 15 residues. CDR3 region: CASSSLTGTWNEQFF. CDR3 DNA sequence: TGTGCCAGCAGTTCCTTGACTGGGACGTGGAATGAGCAGTTCTTC.

This clonotype was counted a few times. The chain is built from TRBV7-7 and TRBJ2-7, with D tentatively TRBD1 (6 bases). The length of the CDR3 is 14 residues. The V gene lost 6 bases and the J gene lost 2 bases, with 14 bases spanning the gap. Germline CDR1 reads SSHAT; CDR2 reads FNYEAQ (reference sequence). CDR3 sequence reads: CASSEGDGPYEQYF. Written as DNA, the CDR3 is TGTGCCAGCAGTGAGGGGGACGGTCCCTACGAGCAGTACTTC.

This clonotype came up many times. The V call is TRBV20-1, the J call TRBJ2-1; a weak D match, TRBD2 (5 bases). The germline V gene has CDR1 DFQATT and CDR2 SNEGSKA (reference sequence). Trimming stripped 6 bases from V and 0 bases from J, with 12 bases between. CDR3 size: 14 residues. CDR3 region: CSARVITSYNEQFF. CDR3 bases: TGCAGTGCGAGGGTAATTACCTCCTACAATGAGCAGTTCTTC.

The chain carries TRBV28 and TRBJ1-5, with 11 bases aligning to TRBD1. With V trimmed by 8 bases and J by 3 bases, 6 bases remained unmatched. CDR1 and CDR2 from the germline V gene are MDHEN and SYDVKM. This CDR3 region has 15 residues. The CDR3 DNA is TGTGCCAGCTCCGGGACAGGGGGACTCAATCAGCCCCAGCATTTT. This sequence encodes CASSGTGGLNQPQHF.

This clonotype was seen repeatedly, ten times or more. The genes are TRBV5-1 and TRBJ2-2, with 8 bases matching TRBD1. This CDR3 has 13 amino acids. Germline CDR1 and CDR2: SGHRS and YFSETQ. Trimming at V came to 3 bases and at J to 7 bases, leaving 2 bases not matched to a gene. The CDR3: CASSSGQGGELFF. CDR3 in DNA: TGCGCCAGCAGCTCAGGACAGGGCGGGGAGCTGTTTTTT.

This clonotype counts as medium-sized (0.01 to 0.1%). The V gene is TRBV29-1, the J gene TRBJ2-5; no clear D gene. The CDR3 sequence is 12 residues long. Germline V gene lookup returns CDR1 SQVTM and CDR2 ANQGSEA. Between the trimmed V and J ends, which lost 4 bases and 0 bases, there was a span of 6 bases. CDR3 protein: CSVAVHQETQYF. For the CDR3, the DNA is TGCAGCGTTGCCGTCCACCAAGAGACCCAGTACTTC.

The chain combines TRBV9 with TRBJ1-2; D not certain. This CDR3 is built from 15 residues. Germline V gene data show CDR1 as SGDLS and CDR2 as YYNGEE. V was pared by 4 bases and J by 0 bases, with 13 bases between. The CDR3 DNA is TGTGCCAGCAGCCCTTCTGGGCAGCCTAACTATGGCTACACCTTC. Amino acids: CASSPSGQPNYGYTF.

This clonotype was seen many times. The CDR3 spells CSASPEGYEQYF. The DNA for the CDR3 is TGCAGTGCTAGTCCGGAGGGCTACGAGCAGTACTTC. This rearrangement joins TRBV20-1 to TRBJ2-7; the D gene is possibly TRBD2 (6 bases). This CDR3 spans 12 amino acids. With 3 bases removed from V and 3 bases from J, the gap between germline ends came to 9 bases. CDR1 DFQATT and CDR2 SNEGSKA come from the germline V gene (reference sequence).

This clonotype has just a few counts. The V gene is TRBV11-3, the J gene TRBJ2-1; D possibly corresponds to TRBD1 (5 bases). Germline CDR1 reads SGHNT; CDR2 reads YENEEA. CDR3 length equals 13 residues. The V end was cut by 4 bases, the J end by 6 bases, with 10 bases between. The CDR3: CASSSRVSNEQFF. For the CDR3, the DNA is TGTGCCAGCAGCTCCAGGGTATCCAATGAGCAGTTCTTC.

This clonotype has a count of ten or more. This chain joins TRBV25-1 and TRBJ1-1; TRBD1 is a possible D gene (5 bases). V was trimmed by 3 bases and J by 1 base, leaving 9 bases between them. CDR1 is MGHDK and CDR2 is SYGVNS in the germline V gene. The CDR3 has 14 residues. CDR3 coding DNA: TGTGCCAGCAGTGATAGACAGTCGAACACTGAAGCTTTCTTT. As protein: CASSDRQSNTEAFF. Variable domain in full (rest from reference TRBV25-1 and TRBJ1-1): EADIYQTPRYLVIGTGKKITLECSQTMGHDKMYWYQQDPGMELHLIHYSYGVNSTEKGDLSSESTVSRIRTEHFPLTLESARPSHTSQYLCASSDRQSNTEAFFGQGTRLTVV.

This clonotype has just a few counts. The chain uses TRBV18 and TRBJ2-1; 8 bases map to TRBD1. CDR3 length: 15 amino acids. J gave up 7 bases and V 3 bases, and 8 bases lay outside the gene matches. CDR1 and CDR2 from the germline V gene are KGHSH and LQKENI. Here the CDR3 reads CASSPVQGGKNEQFF. CDR3 DNA sequence: TGTGCCAGCTCACCGGTACAGGGGGGAAAGAATGAGCAGTTCTTC.

This clonotype has a count of ten or more. The chain combines TRBV7-6 with TRBJ2-7; 7 nucleotides line up with TRBD2. The V segment lost 3 bases and the J segment 0 bases; nucleotides outside the gene matches: 2. This CDR3 contains 14 residues. Germline values: CDR1 SGHVS, CDR2 FNYEAQ. In DNA form, the CDR3 reads TGTGCCAGCAGCTTGGGGGGGACCTCCTACGAGCAGTACTTC. Its translation is CASSLGGTSYEQYF.